The 29 T cell receptor beta chains listed next were all sequenced from one sample in a study of long-term antiretroviral therapy in people with HIV. A v3.0 immunoSEQ assay was performed at survey level. The protocol was immunoSEQ multiplex PCR, while the TCRdb copy is restricted to in-frame clones and leaves out a portion. Altogether some 24,000 clones are present, 80% to 85% being singletons, with the ten largest covering roughly 16%. Sequences were derived from unsorted PBMCs, sampled at the start of antiretroviral therapy, before treatment. The receptors stem from a woman between 18 and 30 years old with HIV.

The chain uses TRBV9 and TRBJ2-4; the D gene could be TRBD1 or TRBD2 (6 bases each). The V gene lost 3 bases and the J gene lost 8 bases, with 24 bases spanning the gap. The length of the CDR3 is 17 residues. CDR1 and CDR2 from the germline V gene are SGDLS and YYNGEE. The CDR3 DNA follows: TGTGCCAGCAGCGCCTTAGGGGGGCGCGAGGCCAAGGACATTCAGTACTTC. Amino acid sequence: CASSALGGREAKDIQYF. The whole variable domain, remainder taken from reference TRBV9 and TRBJ2-4, is DSGVTQTPKHLITATGQRVTLRCSPRSGDLSVYWYQQSLDQGLQFLIQYYNGEERAKGNILERFSAQQFPDLHSELNLSSLELGDSALYFCASSALGGREAKDIQYFGAGTRLSVL.

J is TRBJ2-7 and V is TRBV6-1, with D perhaps TRBD1 or TRBD2 (5 bases each). CDR3 size: 15 residues. Trimming removed 1 base from V and 5 bases from J, with 15 bases in between. The germline V gene encodes CDR1 MNHNS and CDR2 SASEGT. CDR3 DNA sequence: TGTGCCAGCAGTGAAGAGGGGCGGGCTTACCACGAGCAGTACTTC. Protein: CASSEEGRAYHEQYF.

V usage is TRBV7-2 and J usage is TRBJ2-4; 7 bases are a match to TRBD1. CDR3 length equals 17 residues. The V gene end was trimmed by 0 bases and the J gene end by 5 bases; junction bases not matched to a gene: 10. The germline gives CDR1 SGHTA, CDR2 FQGNSA. DNA for the CDR3: TGTGCCAGCAGCTTAGCGCTAGGAACAGGGGCACAAAACATTCAGTACTTC. Translation: CASSLALGTGAQNIQYF.

V is TRBV7-2 and J is TRBJ2-3; no firm D call. Trimming pared 3 bases from V and 6 bases from J, leaving 10 bases between. CDR1 SGHTA and CDR2 FQGNSA come from the germline V gene. The CDR3 loop spans 13 amino acids. The chain's CDR3 is CASSLRHPDTQYF. For the CDR3, the DNA is TGTGCCAGCAGCTTGCGTCACCCTGATACGCAGTATTTT.

This clone ranks as medium-sized. The J gene is TRBJ2-7, the V gene TRBV9; TRBD2 matches 10 bases. CDR3 size: 14 residues. Germline CDR1 SGDLS, CDR2 YYNGEE. Trimming removed 4 bases from V and 3 bases from J; junction bases left unmatched: 4. The CDR3 DNA sequence: TGTGCCAGCAGCCCCCGGACTAGCGGCTACGAGCAGTACTTC. Translating it yields CASSPRTSGYEQYF.

V is TRBV11-3 and J is TRBJ2-7; 9 bases are a match to TRBD1. The length of the CDR3 is 14 residues. Trimming at V came to 5 bases and at J to 5 bases, leaving 7 bases not matched to a gene. From germline, CDR1 is SGHNT and CDR2 YENEEA. The CDR3 region has the DNA TGTGCCAGCAGCCCAGGGACAGGGCGGGACGAGCAGTACTTC. The encoded protein is CASSPGTGRDEQYF.

The chain is built from TRBV9 and TRBJ1-1; D is uncertain. Trimming shortened V by 2 bases and J by 1 base, and 9 bases separated the two germline ends. This CDR3 region has 14 residues. Germline values: CDR1 SGDLS, CDR2 YYNGEE. The CDR3 spells CASSVLTGNTEAFF. The DNA for the CDR3 is TGTGCCAGCAGCGTCCTCACGGGGAACACTGAAGCTTTCTTT.

CDR3 residues: CASPLAGGRIGELFF. CDR3 nucleotides: TGTGCCAGCCCCTTAGCGGGAGGGAGGATCGGGGAGCTGTTTTTT. The gene calls are TRBV7-9 and TRBJ2-2, with 11 bases aligning to TRBD2. The CDR3 is 15 amino acids. V was pared by 8 bases and J by 7 bases, with 9 bases of the junction left unmatched. Germline CDR1 and CDR2: SEHNR and FQNEAQ (reference sequence).

The V call is TRBV5-6, the J call TRBJ2-7; TRBD2 matches 14 bases. J gave up 8 bases and V 1 base, and 8 bases lay outside the gene matches. Germline V gene sequence: CDR1 SGHDT, CDR2 YYEEEE. The CDR3 is 16 amino acids. The CDR3 loop is CASSLNYWTSGRKQYF. The CDR3 bases are TGTGCCAGCAGCTTGAATTACTGGACTAGCGGGAGGAAGCAGTACTTC.

The chain joins TRBV2 to TRBJ1-5; 7 nucleotides match TRBD1. V dropped 5 bases and J dropped 5; count of bases not matched to a gene: 9. CDR1 SNHLY and CDR2 FYNNEI come from the germline V gene. CDR3 size: 15 residues. DNA of the CDR3: TGTGCCAGCAGTCCAGGGGGGACTCTCGATCAGCCCCAGCATTTT. This sequence encodes CASSPGGTLDQPQHF.

The chain recombines TRBV28 with TRBJ2-7; 8 nucleotides match TRBD2. CDR1 is MDHEN, CDR2 SYDVKM, per germline. The V segment lost 6 bases and the J segment 5 bases; nucleotides outside the gene matches: 12. CDR3 length equals 15 residues. The CDR3 protein is CASSPGGEFPNEQYF. Written as DNA, the CDR3 is TGTGCCAGCAGCCCGGGGGGGGAATTCCCCAACGAGCAGTACTTC.

The chain links TRBV18 to TRBJ2-1; 8 nucleotides line up with TRBD1. CDR3 length: 17 residues. After removal of 3 bases from V and 6 bases from J, the junction contained 13 bases not matched to a gene. Germline V gives CDR1 KGHSH, CDR2 LQKENI. The CDR3 loop is CASSPNLSGTGSNEQFF. CDR3 DNA sequence: TGTGCCAGCTCACCCAACCTTTCCGGGACAGGTAGCAATGAGCAGTTCTTC.

CDR3 sequence reads: CASSPAWGTEAFF. The CDR3 region has the DNA TGTGCCAGCAGTCCCGCCTGGGGCACTGAAGCTTTCTTT. The rearrangement links TRBV6-5 to TRBJ1-1; no reliable D call. The CDR3 extends over 13 amino acids. Trimming removed 5 bases from V and 4 bases from J, with 11 bases in between. Per germline, CDR1 MNHEY and CDR2 SVGAGI.

The CDR3 sequence is CASSQGGGPADTQYF. The CDR3 DNA sequence: TGCGCCAGCAGCCAAGGGGGGGGTCCGGCAGATACGCAGTATTTT. The gene calls are TRBV4-3 and TRBJ2-3; 7 bases align to TRBD2. The CDR3 extends over 15 amino acids. Losses at the gene ends were 1 base for V and 4 bases for J; bases not matched to a gene: 5. In germline, CDR1 is LGHNA, CDR2 YSLEER.

The rearrangement links TRBV27 to TRBJ2-2; D might be TRBD2 (5 bases). Trimming stripped 5 bases from V and 4 bases from J, with 14 bases between. The V gene's germline CDR1 is MNHEY and CDR2 SMNVEV (reference sequence). The CDR3 contains 15 residues. The chain's CDR3 is CASSRPSLGTGELFF. CDR3 coding DNA: TGTGCCAGCAGTCGCCCTAGCCTGGGCACCGGGGAGCTGTTTTTT.

This rearrangement joins TRBV10-3 to TRBJ1-3; 8 nucleotides line up with TRBD1. CDR3 size: 14 residues. Germline values: CDR1 ENHRY, CDR2 SYGVKD. V gave up 2 bases and J gave up 8 bases; unmatched junction bases: 5. Here the CDR3 DNA reads TGTGCCATCAGTGAGGGGCAGGGGGCACACACCATATATTTT. It is translated as CAISEGQGAHTIYF.

The chain has TRBV6-4 and TRBJ2-7; tentative D call: TRBD1 (5 bases). The CDR3 contains 14 residues. V was cut by 5 bases and J by 2 bases, with 13 bases left in between. Germline-derived CDR1 and CDR2 are MRHNA and SNTAGT. CDR3 loop: CASSPLDRPYEQYF. The CDR3 DNA sequence: TGTGCCAGCAGTCCCCTAGACAGACCCTACGAGCAGTACTTC.

This chain connects TRBV2 to TRBJ1-5, with D perhaps matching TRBD1 (6 bases). The germline gives CDR1 SNHLY, CDR2 FYNNEI. The CDR3 totals 13 residues. Trimming removed 3 bases at V and 7 bases at J, with 10 bases between. CDR3 coding DNA: TGTGCCAGCAGTGATAGCGGGGGCCAGCCCCAGCATTTT. It specifies CASSDSGGQPQHF.

The J gene is TRBJ2-1, the V gene TRBV28, with 7 bases that match TRBD2. The V segment lost 2 bases and the J segment 5 bases; nucleotides outside the gene matches: 3. Per germline, CDR1 MDHEN and CDR2 SYDVKM. This CDR3 region has 14 residues. CDR3 nucleotide sequence: TGTGCCAGCAGTTTAGGGGGGGAGGACAATGAGCAGTTCTTC. Translated: CASSLGGEDNEQFF.

The chain carries TRBV11-1 and TRBJ1-5, with D possibly TRBD1 on 5 matching bases. Germline V gives CDR1 SGHAT, CDR2 FQDESV (reference sequence). V shed 3 bases and J shed 6 bases, with 15 bases lying between them. The CDR3 is made up of 15 amino acids. Here the CDR3 reads CASSFFDSPTQPQHF. The CDR3 bases are TGTGCCAGCAGCTTCTTTGACAGTCCGACTCAGCCCCAGCATTTT. The whole variable domain, filled in from reference TRBV11-1 and TRBJ1-5, reads EAEVAQSPRYKITEKSQAVAFWCDPISGHATLYWYRQILGQGPELLVQFQDESVVDDSQLPKDRFSAERLKGVDSTLKIQPAELGDSAMYLCASSFFDSPTQPQHFGDGTRLSIL.

The chain combines TRBV5-1 with TRBJ1-1; no clear D. Per the germline V gene, CDR1 is SGHRS and CDR2 is YFSETQ. Trimming removed 1 base from V and 2 bases from J, with 0 bases in between. The CDR3 is 11 amino acids. The CDR3 nucleotides read TGCGCCAGCAGCTTGAACACTGAAGCTTTCTTT. Translating gives CASSLNTEAFF. The entire variable domain, with the rest obtained from reference TRBV5-1 and TRBJ1-1, is as follows: KAGVTQTPRYLIKTRGQQVTLSCSPISGHRSVSWYQQTPGQGLQFLFEYFSETQRNKGNFPGRFSGRQFSNSRSEMNVSTLELGDSALYLCASSLNTEAFFGQGTRLTVV.

This chain joins TRBV29-1 and TRBJ2-2, with D tentatively TRBD1 (6 bases). Trimming took 4 bases from V and 4 from J, leaving 13 bases between them. CDR3 length: 14 amino acids. Germline V lookup: CDR1 SQVTM, CDR2 ANQGSEA. The CDR3 reads CSVADSVLTGELFF. The CDR3 DNA reads TGCAGCGTTGCGGACAGCGTTCTCACCGGGGAGCTGTTTTTT.

The chain employs TRBV19 and TRBJ2-1, with a weak D call TRBD1 (6 bases). Germline V gene lookup returns CDR1 LNHDA and CDR2 SQIVND (reference sequence). The CDR3 runs 15 residues. V shed 2 bases and J shed 2 bases, with 10 bases lying between them. Here the CDR3 reads CASSISRGPYNEQFF. DNA of the CDR3: TGTGCCAGTAGTATATCCAGGGGTCCCTACAATGAGCAGTTCTTC.

This chain links TRBV7-2 with TRBJ1-1, with a tentative D call TRBD1 (6 bases). Looked up from germline, CDR1 is SGHTA and CDR2 is FQGNSA. The V gene lost 2 bases and the J gene lost 0 bases, with 10 bases spanning the gap. This CDR3 is 15 amino acids long. The CDR3 reads CASSLQGGVNTEAFF. The CDR3 DNA sequence: TGTGCCAGCAGCTTACAAGGGGGTGTGAACACTGAAGCTTTCTTT.

The chain uses TRBV7-8 and TRBJ2-5; 7 bases fit TRBD1. CDR3 length equals 14 residues. Germline CDR1 and CDR2: SGHVS and FQNEAQ. Unmatched junction bases numbered 8, after V lost 3 bases and J lost 7 bases. DNA for the CDR3: TGTGCCAGCAGCTTGATAGGGGGCGCGGGGACCCAGTACTTC. Its translation is CASSLIGGAGTQYF.

This clone appeared once. The chain employs TRBV28 and TRBJ2-4, with a weak D call TRBD2 (5 bases). V lost 5 bases and J 0 bases, leaving 20 bases between the germline ends. CDR3 size: 18 residues. CDR1 and CDR2 from the germline V gene are MDHEN and SYDVKM. The CDR3 spells CASSPSLLETLAKNIQYF. As DNA, the CDR3 is TGTGCCAGCAGTCCATCTCTACTAGAGACGCTAGCCAAAAACATTCAGTACTTC. The full variable domain, completed using reference TRBV28 and TRBJ2-4, is DVKVTQSSRYLVKRTGEKVFLECVQDMDHENMFWYRQDPGLGLRLIYFSYDVKMKEKGDIPEGYSVSREKKERFSLILESASTNQTSMYLCASSPSLLETLAKNIQYFGAGTRLSVL.

The rearrangement uses TRBV15 and TRBJ1-4; D is possibly TRBD1 (6 bases). The germline V gene encodes CDR1 LNHNV and CDR2 YYDKDF (reference sequence). The germline V and J ends were trimmed by 5 bases and 3 bases, with 16 bases remaining between them. CDR3 size: 16 residues. For the CDR3, the DNA is TGTGCCACCAGCGTAGCAAGGACAGCAGCTAATGAAAAACTGTTTTTT. It codes for CATSVARTAANEKLFF.

V and J are TRBV27 and TRBJ2-1; 8 nucleotides agree with TRBD2. This CDR3 is built from 16 residues. Germline loops: CDR1 MNHEY, CDR2 SMNVEV (reference sequence). With V trimmed by 6 bases and J by 3 bases, 10 bases remained unmatched. The CDR3 spells CASSPSRTSGYNEQFF. In nucleotides, the CDR3 is TGTGCCAGCAGCCCCTCCCGCACTAGCGGCTACAATGAGCAGTTCTTC.

The CDR3 is CASRAQTGRYSNQPQHF. DNA of the CDR3: TGTGCCAGTAGAGCCCAAACAGGACGATATAGCAATCAGCCCCAGCATTTT. V is TRBV19 and J is TRBJ1-5; D may be TRBD1 (5 bases). The germline gives CDR1 LNHDA, CDR2 SQIVND (reference sequence). V was shortened by 6 bases and J by 0 bases, with 18 bases between the two germline ends. CDR3 length equals 17 residues.